This T cell receptor beta chain was recovered during a study of cytomegalovirus exposure and HLA in healthy donors. PCR primers comprised 60 Vbeta and 13 Jbeta primers. The repertoire was sequenced with immunoSEQ multiplex PCR; TCRdb's copy has only in-frame clones and lacks some. The data show around 80,000 clones, with about 73% seen just once and 4% to 4.5% held by the top ten. The CDR3 contains 13 residues. The junction had 6 bases not matched to a gene; V was cut back by 8 bases and J by 2 bases. Germline CDR1 SNHLY, CDR2 FYNNEI. This clone was picked up one time. Material: PBMCs. J is TRBJ2-7 and V is TRBV2; TRBD1 matches at 7 bases. This clonotype was obtained from a man in his forties or fifties in good health and CMV-seronegative. The CDR3 DNA follows: TGTGCCAGCGGACGGGACAGTACCTACGAGCAGTACTTC. Translation: CASGRDSTYEQYF.